What follows are 24 T cell receptor beta chains derived from one specimen sequenced in a study of cytomegalovirus exposure and HLA in healthy donors. The PCR contained 60 Vbeta and 13 Jbeta primers. TCRdb's table, derived via immunoSEQ multiplex PCR, lists solely in-frame clones and lacks some. Of about 160,000 clones in the sample, 80% to 90% are singletons; the top ten hold less than 2%. What was sequenced was PBMCs. The source of these receptors is a man aged 18 to 30 in good health and CMV-seronegative.

In its sample, this clone was seen once. The V gene is TRBV14, the J gene TRBJ1-1, with 7 bases fitting TRBD1. J was trimmed by 3 bases and V by 3 bases; bases with no gene match: 4. This CDR3 has 14 residues. Germline V gives CDR1 SGHDN, CDR2 FVKESK. In DNA form, the CDR3 reads TGTGCCAGCAGCCAGGGCAGGGGGTACACTGAAGCTTTCTTT. Translated, it gives CASSQGRGYTEAFF.

The rearrangement uses TRBV11-1 and TRBJ2-7, with TRBD1 identical over 9 bases. V lost 5 bases and J lost 4; bases outside the gene matches: 9. The germline gives CDR1 SGHAT, CDR2 FQDESV (reference sequence). The CDR3 has 15 amino acids. The CDR3 DNA sequence: TGTGCCAGCAGCCTAAGCGGGACAGGGTTGTACGAGCAGTACTTC. Its translation: CASSLSGTGLYEQYF.

V usage is TRBV11-3 and J usage is TRBJ2-3, with 10 positions matching TRBD2. In germline, CDR1 is SGHNT, CDR2 YENEEA. V lost 5 bases, J lost 7 bases, and 6 bases stayed unmatched. The CDR3 length is 14 residues. CDR3 sequence reads: CASSPGLAAYTQYF. CDR3 bases: TGTGCCAGCAGCCCCGGACTAGCGGCTTATACGCAGTATTTT.

The chain uses TRBV29-1 and TRBJ1-1; D may be TRBD1 (6 bases). The CDR3 is 12 residues long. Per the germline V gene, CDR1 is SQVTM and CDR2 is ANQGSEA. Trimming removed 6 bases from V and 3 bases from J, with 11 bases in between. For the CDR3, the DNA is TGCAGCGTCGACAGGTCGCACACTGAAGCTTTCTTT. This gives the protein CSVDRSHTEAFF.

The V gene is TRBV7-3, the J gene TRBJ2-1; 8 bases match TRBD2. This CDR3 region has 16 residues. Germline trimming cut 4 bases from V and 5 bases from J; bases unmatched to any gene: 10. Germline V gene lookup returns CDR1 SGHTA and CDR2 FQGTGA. The CDR3: CASSSPGAGGDNEQFF. CDR3 sequence (DNA): TGTGCCAGCAGCTCCCCAGGGGCGGGAGGCGACAATGAGCAGTTCTTC.

The rearrangement joins TRBV5-1 to TRBJ2-1; the D gene is possibly TRBD1 (5 bases). Trimming took 4 bases from V and 2 from J, leaving 13 bases between them. The germline V gene has CDR1 SGHRS and CDR2 YFSETQ. This CDR3 region has 15 residues. The CDR3 region is CASSPDSLPYNEQFF. The CDR3 coding sequence is TGCGCCAGCAGCCCAGACAGTCTGCCCTACAATGAGCAGTTCTTC.

This chain links TRBV28 with TRBJ2-5; D remains ambiguous. The V gene's germline CDR1 is MDHEN and CDR2 SYDVKM. Trimming removed 3 bases at V and 5 bases at J, with 13 bases between. The CDR3 is made up of 14 amino acids. The DNA of the CDR3 is TGTGCCAGCAGTTTGGGTGAGGAAACGGAGACCCAGTACTTC. This translates into CASSLGEETETQYF.

The J gene is TRBJ1-3, the V gene TRBV7-8; D not resolved. The CDR3 contains 14 residues. V was pared by 5 bases and J by 4 bases, with 12 bases between. The germline CDR1 and CDR2 sequences are SGHVS and FQNEAQ. The CDR3 DNA sequence: TGTGCCAGCAGCCCAGCAGGCTACGGAAACACCATATATTTT. Protein product: CASSPAGYGNTIYF.

This chain uses TRBV6-5 with TRBJ2-7; D gene ambiguous. The CDR3 length is 13 residues. Trimming took off 3 bases at V and 3 bases at J, with 9 bases between the two ends. Germline loops: CDR1 MNHEY, CDR2 SVGAGI. The CDR3 loop reads CASSYGPGYEQYF. The DNA of the CDR3 is TGTGCCAGCAGTTATGGTCCCGGCTACGAGCAGTACTTC.

The chain links TRBV6-6 to TRBJ2-7; TRBD2 matches 7 bases. Looked up from germline, CDR1 is MNHNY and CDR2 is SVGAGI (reference sequence). The ends lost 6 bases at V and 9 bases at J; junction bases unmatched: 5. The CDR3 consists of 11 residues. The chain's CDR3 is CASSPGGGQYF. As DNA, the CDR3 is TGTGCCAGCAGCCCCGGCGGGGGGCAGTACTTC.

The chain employs TRBV2 and TRBJ2-5; 9 nucleotides agree with TRBD1. The germline V gene has CDR1 SNHLY and CDR2 FYNNEI. Losses at the gene ends were 7 bases for V and 5 bases for J; bases not matched to a gene: 8. The length of the CDR3 is 14 residues. The CDR3 spells CASTRQGEKETQYF. DNA of the CDR3: TGTGCCAGCACTAGACAGGGGGAAAAGGAGACCCAGTACTTC.

The J gene is TRBJ2-5, the V gene TRBV27; maybe TRBD1 (6 bases). The germline V gene has CDR1 MNHEY and CDR2 SMNVEV (reference sequence). The CDR3 extends over 16 amino acids. The ends were cut back, 3 bases at V and 1 base at J, with 15 bases in the middle. The DNA for the CDR3 is TGTGCCAGCAGTTTTCTAGGTGGGGGCCCCCAAGAGACCCAGTACTTC. Encoded protein: CASSFLGGGPQETQYF.

The chain uses TRBV7-6 and TRBJ2-1; tentative D call: TRBD1 (6 bases). Per the germline V gene, CDR1 is SGHVS and CDR2 is FNYEAQ. Trimming pared 4 bases from V and 9 bases from J, leaving 19 bases between. The CDR3 runs to 15 residues. This CDR3 reads CASSSLVSQGSEQFF. DNA of the CDR3: TGTGCCAGCAGCTCCCTAGTTTCCCAGGGGAGTGAGCAGTTCTTC.

The V gene is TRBV9, the J gene TRBJ1-6; D is undetermined. V lost 0 bases and J lost 7, with 11 bases in between. CDR3 length: 15 amino acids. CDR1 SGDLS and CDR2 YYNGEE come from the germline V gene. CDR3 sequence: CASSVGGVSNSPLHF. CDR3 DNA sequence: TGTGCCAGCAGCGTAGGAGGTGTGTCCAATTCACCCCTCCACTTT.

CDR3 bases: TGTGCCAGCAGCTTGGCCAGGGGGCATGGCTACACCTTC. It codes for CASSLARGHGYTF. The chain recombines TRBV5-4 with TRBJ1-2; 8 nucleotides align to TRBD1. V lost 0 bases, J lost 6 bases, and 1 base stayed unmatched. The length of the CDR3 is 13 residues. Germline CDR1 and CDR2: SGHNT and YYREEE (reference sequence).

This chain connects TRBV6-4 to TRBJ2-1; 12 bases map to TRBD2. From germline, CDR1 is MRHNA and CDR2 SNTAGT. This CDR3 comprises 15 residues. After removal of 5 bases from V and 8 bases from J, the junction contained 7 bases not matched to a gene. The chain's CDR3 is CASSLTSGSSDEQFF. The CDR3 bases are TGTGCCAGCAGTCTGACTAGCGGGAGTAGCGATGAGCAGTTCTTC.

This chain joins TRBV2 and TRBJ1-2, with 8 bases matching TRBD1. The V gene's germline CDR1 is SNHLY and CDR2 FYNNEI. The length of the CDR3 is 14 residues. V lost 7 bases, J lost 5 bases, and 9 bases stayed unmatched. The CDR3 bases are TGTGCCAGCACCACAGGGGGTAGCTGGTATGGCTACACCTTC. It yields the protein CASTTGGSWYGYTF.

The rearrangement links TRBV5-6 to TRBJ2-7, with a weak D call TRBD2 (5 bases). Per germline, CDR1 SGHDT and CDR2 YYEEEE. V was clipped by 4 bases and J by 3 bases, with 14 bases between them. The CDR3 spans 14 residues. The CDR3 reads CASSPSRTYYEQYF. The CDR3 DNA reads TGTGCCAGCAGCCCTTCACGGACTTACTACGAGCAGTACTTC.

This chain joins TRBV5-5 and TRBJ2-2; possibly TRBD1 for D (5 bases). The CDR3 consists of 15 residues. The V gene's germline CDR1 is SGHKS and CDR2 YYEKEE (reference sequence). V gave up 2 bases and J gave up 4 bases, with 12 bases separating them. Here the CDR3 reads CASSLGVPGTGELFF. The CDR3 coding sequence is TGTGCCAGCAGCTTAGGGGTTCCGGGCACCGGGGAGCTGTTTTTT.

This clone is a singleton in its sample. The chain carries TRBV9 and TRBJ1-1; D gene unclear. The CDR3 totals 15 residues. Germline V gives CDR1 SGDLS, CDR2 YYNGEE. Between the trimmed V and J ends, which lost 4 bases and 1 base, there was a span of 14 bases. CDR3 amino acids: CASSLVAAENTEAFF. The CDR3, as DNA: TGTGCCAGCAGCTTAGTTGCGGCTGAGAACACTGAAGCTTTCTTT.

V gene TRBV5-6 combines with J gene TRBJ2-3; 9 bases align to TRBD1. Trimming cost V 5 bases and J 3 bases; bases outside gene matches: 16. Per germline, CDR1 SGHDT and CDR2 YYEEEE. There are 18 residues in the CDR3. CDR3 amino acids: CASSWRWTGAPETDTQYF. In DNA, the CDR3 is TGTGCCAGCAGTTGGAGGTGGACAGGGGCCCCCGAGACAGATACGCAGTATTTT.

This chain connects TRBV5-4 to TRBJ2-2, with 16 bases lining up with TRBD2. CDR3 size: 16 residues. The V gene's germline CDR1 is SGHNT and CDR2 YYREEE (reference sequence). The J segment lost 6 bases and the V segment lost 4 bases, leaving 3 bases of the junction unmatched. The CDR3 loop reads CASSAGTSGGAGELFF. In DNA form, the CDR3 reads TGTGCCAGCAGCGCCGGGACTAGCGGGGGGGCCGGGGAGCTGTTTTTT.

This clone has just a few counts. V is TRBV6-1 and J is TRBJ1-1; tentatively, D is TRBD1 (5 bases). Trimming cost V 5 bases and J 5 bases, with 9 bases left between them. The CDR3 totals 12 residues. Germline CDR1 and CDR2: MNHNS and SASEGT. The CDR3 sequence: CASSRGLTEAFF. CDR3 in DNA: TGTGCCAGCAGTCGGGGGTTAACTGAAGCTTTCTTT.

The rearrangement uses TRBV9 and TRBJ2-5, with 8 bases aligning to TRBD1. Per the germline V gene, CDR1 is SGDLS and CDR2 is YYNGEE. V shed 0 bases and J 3 bases; nucleotides not matched to a gene: 4. This CDR3 comprises 15 residues. The CDR3 loop reads CASSVAPTGEETQYF. CDR3 DNA sequence: TGTGCCAGCAGCGTAGCTCCGACAGGGGAAGAGACCCAGTACTTC.